This T cell receptor beta chain was sequenced in a study of T cells in Graves' hyperthyroidism and ophthalmopathy. A patient was excluded if there was uncontrolled infection, other autoimmune disease, pregnancy or lactation. RNA transcripts were the template for amplifying TCR beta CDR3 regions. HTBI primers were employed in a first-round RT-PCR of the TCR CDR3. MiXCR, applied by TCRdb to the multiplex PCR reads, yields one record per CDR3 protein. Counted here are around 620,000 distinct CDR3 sequences, roughly 46% occurring once; the ten biggest clones make up 15% to 20%. This clonotype came up many times. Its antigen is unknown. Study conclusions and caveats: Most clonotypes expanded in thyroid above 0.001 were likewise present in blood.

V was pared by 5 bases and J by 9 bases, with 23 bases between. The CDR3 length is 15 residues. The specimen sequenced was peripheral blood or thyroid tissue (not recorded which). This chain joins TRBV12-3 or TRBV12-4 and TRBJ2-7; D ambiguous. The TCR comes from an adult woman with Graves' disease, either hyperthyroidism or ophthalmopathy (not recorded which). In DNA, the CDR3 is TGTGCCAGCAGTGCCCATTTGGCTCCACAACGCGGGCAGTACTTC. The encoded protein is CASSAHLAPQRGQYF.